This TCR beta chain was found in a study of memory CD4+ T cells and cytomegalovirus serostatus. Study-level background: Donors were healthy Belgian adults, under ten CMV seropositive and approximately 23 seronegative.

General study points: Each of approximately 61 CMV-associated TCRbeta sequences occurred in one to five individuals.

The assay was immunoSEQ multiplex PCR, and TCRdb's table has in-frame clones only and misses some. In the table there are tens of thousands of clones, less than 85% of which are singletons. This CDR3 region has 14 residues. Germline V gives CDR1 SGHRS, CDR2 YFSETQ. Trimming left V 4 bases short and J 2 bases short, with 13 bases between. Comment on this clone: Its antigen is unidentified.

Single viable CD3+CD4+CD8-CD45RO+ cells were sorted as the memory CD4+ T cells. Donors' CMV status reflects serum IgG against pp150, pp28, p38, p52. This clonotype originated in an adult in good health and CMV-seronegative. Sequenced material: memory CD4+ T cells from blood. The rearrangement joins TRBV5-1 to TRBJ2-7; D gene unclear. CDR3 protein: CASSRLQNAYEQYF. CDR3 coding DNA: TGCGCCAGCAGCCGTCTCCAGAACGCCTACGAGCAGTACTTC.